A selection of T cell receptor beta chains follows, all from one sample in a study of persistence of HIV-infected CD4 T cells. Antigens for these TCRs are unknown. Here immunoSEQ multiplex PCR was the method, and the copy in TCRdb shows in-frame clones only, minus some. The sample lists 45,000 to 55,000 clones; around 75% were seen once. This material consisted of CD4+ T cells sorted from PBMCs after roughly 18-hour stimulation, taken from a patient who received antiretroviral therapy. These receptors originate from an adult man with HIV who was CMV-seropositive. CDR3s include the opening cysteine and the closing phenylalanine or tryptophan. Fields, in order: J gene, V gene, clone size, D gene, CDR3 DNA, CDR3 protein. D genes are given only for firm matches. Some rows mark clone size as missing; the rest say once, few, many or name a class of expanded clone.

TRBJ1-1,TRBV2,NA,NA,TGTGCCAGCAGTGATCAGGGGAGGGGAACTGAAGCTTTCTTT,CASSDQGRGTEAFF
TRBJ2-4,TRBV5-6,NA,NA,TGTGCCAGCAGCTTGGAAAACATTCAGTACTTC,CASSLENIQYF
TRBJ2-2,TRBV2,few,TRBD2,TGTGCCAGCAGGGCCACCTATAGCGGGATAGAGGCCGGGGAGCTGTTTTTT,CASRATYSGIEAGELFF
TRBJ1-3,TRBV5-1,NA,NA,TGCGCCAGCAGCTTGGGGGGGAAGAGCTCTGGAAACACCATATATTTT,CASSLGGKSSGNTIYF
TRBJ1-4,TRBV14,NA,NA,TGTGCCAGCAGCCAAGTCTGGGCTGAAAAACTGTTTTTT,CASSQVWAEKLFF
TRBJ2-5,TRBV12-3/TRBV12-4,NA,NA,TGTGCCAGCAGGGGGTTCTCTGAGACCCAGTACTTC,CASRGFSETQYF
TRBJ1-5,TRBV7-8,NA,NA,TGTGCCAGCAGCCACCGGGACCGTATAGATAGCAATCAGCCCCAGCATTTT,CASSHRDRIDSNQPQHF
TRBJ1-3,TRBV6-5,NA,NA,TGTGCCAGCAGTTACTCGGCACTGAGCTCTGGAAACACCATATATTTT,CASSYSALSSGNTIYF
TRBJ1-6,TRBV30,NA,TRBD1,TGTGCCTGGAGACCGACAGGGGGCAGGAGAAATTCACCCCTCCACTTT,CAWRPTGGRRNSPLHF
TRBJ2-7,TRBV7-8,NA,TRBD1,TGTGCCAGCAGCTTAGGGGGACAGGGAAACGAGCAGTACTTC,CASSLGGQGNEQYF
TRBJ2-5,TRBV7-2,NA,NA,TGTGCCAGCAGCTCGATGGGGGCCGGGGTAGAGACCCAGTACTTC,CASSSMGAGVETQYF
TRBJ1-6,TRBV10-3,NA,TRBD1,TGTGCCACCGCGGGACAGTCGGAATCACCCCTCCACTTT,CATAGQSESPLHF
TRBJ2-1,TRBV7-8,NA,NA,TGTGCCAGCAGCTTAGATCGGGGGCTGGGTAATGAGCAGTTCTTC,CASSLDRGLGNEQFF
TRBJ2-1,TRBV14,NA,NA,TGTGCCAGCAGCCCCTTTCTTAGCAGACACTACAATGAGCAGTTCTTC,CASSPFLSRHYNEQFF
TRBJ2-7,TRBV28,NA,NA,TGTGCCAGCAGCCAGTCCTACGAGCAGTACTTC,CASSQSYEQYF
TRBJ1-6,TRBV30,few,NA,TGTGCCTGGACCCCCGGACCGAATAATTCACCCCTCCACTTT,CAWTPGPNNSPLHF
TRBJ2-7,TRBV7-3,NA,TRBD2,TGTGCCAGCAGCTTAGGGCCAGCGGGATCCTACGAGCAGTACTTC,CASSLGPAGSYEQYF
TRBJ1-5,TRBV5-1,NA,NA,TGCGCCAGCAGCTTGGAGGGGGGTAGCAATCAGCCCCAGCATTTT,CASSLEGGSNQPQHF
TRBJ1-4,TRBV4-3,NA,NA,TGCGCCAGCAGCCGCAACAGGAATGAAAAACTGTTTTTT,CASSRNRNEKLFF
TRBJ2-1,TRBV7-9,NA,TRBD2,TGTGCCAGCAGCTTAACCAGCGGGGCTCCCAATGAGCAGTTCTTC,CASSLTSGAPNEQFF
TRBJ2-7,TRBV10-2,NA,TRBD2,TGCGCCAGCAGGGGACTAGCGGGGAACTACGAGCAGTACTTC,CASRGLAGNYEQYF
TRBJ1-6,TRBV6-1,once,NA,TGTGCCAGCAGTGAGTTCTGGGAAAATTCACCCCTCCACTTT,CASSEFWENSPLHF
TRBJ2-7,TRBV7-2,NA,NA,TGTGCCAGCAGCTTAGGACAGCCCTACGAGCAGTACTTC,CASSLGQPYEQYF
TRBJ2-3,TRBV19,NA,NA,TGTGCCAGTAGTATGGGGCTAGCGACAGATACGCAGTATTTT,CASSMGLATDTQYF
TRBJ1-1,TRBV9,NA,NA,TGTGCCAGCAGCGCCTCGGGACAGAACACTGAAGCTTTCTTT,CASSASGQNTEAFF
TRBJ1-1,TRBV29-1,NA,NA,TGCAGCGTTGAAGTTCCGAGGACGGGCACTGAAGCTTTCTTT,CSVEVPRTGTEAFF
TRBJ1-4,TRBV5-4,NA,TRBD1,TGTGCCAGCAGTCGGGGAGGGGGCGGTACTAATGAAAAACTGTTTTTT,CASSRGGGGTNEKLFF
TRBJ1-1,TRBV6-6,NA,NA,TGTGCCAGCAGAACACAGGCGTTCAACACTGAAGCTTTCTTT,CASRTQAFNTEAFF
TRBJ2-1,TRBV7-9,NA,NA,TGTGCCAGCACCCGCTACAATGAGCAGTTCTTC,CASTRYNEQFF
TRBJ2-5,TRBV7-8,NA,NA,TGTGCCAGCAGCTTAGCGACAGGAGGGGAGACCCAGTACTTC,CASSLATGGETQYF
TRBJ2-5,TRBV5-1,NA,NA,TGCGCCAGCAGCCGTGGAGGGTACCAAGAGACCCAGTACTTC,CASSRGGYQETQYF
TRBJ1-4,TRBV7-6,NA,TRBD1,TGTGCCAGCAGCAACAGGGGTTCTAATGAAAAACTGTTTTTT,CASSNRGSNEKLFF
TRBJ1-1,TRBV15,NA,NA,TGTGCCACCAGCTCGGGAGGGAACACTGAAGCTTTCTTT,CATSSGGNTEAFF
TRBJ2-2,TRBV14,NA,TRBD2,TGTGCCAGCAGCCAAGGTCTCCCTAGCGGGAGGGGAAGGGGCACCGGGGAGCTGTTTTTT,CASSQGLPSGRGRGTGELFF
TRBJ1-1,TRBV19,NA,NA,TGTGCCAGTAGTAAACGGGGCGCGGGCACTGAAGCTTTCTTT,CASSKRGAGTEAFF
TRBJ2-6,TRBV24-1,NA,NA,TGTGCCACCAGAAGGTGGCAGTACCCTGGTCGGGCCAACGTCCTGACTTTC,CATRRWQYPGRANVLTF
TRBJ2-1,TRBV6-5,NA,NA,TGTGCCAGCAGTCGCGCCGGCGGGGTATACAATGAGCAGTTCTTC,CASSRAGGVYNEQFF
TRBJ2-3,TRBV7-2,NA,TRBD2,TGTGCCAGCAGCTTAGCTGGGCGGGAGGGCACAGATACGCAGTATTTT,CASSLAGREGTDTQYF
TRBJ2-3,TRBV3-1/TRBV3-2,NA,TRBD2,TGTGCCAGCAGCCCTAGCGGGTGGAGAGATACGCAGTATTTT,CASSPSGWRDTQYF
TRBJ1-1,TRBV19,NA,TRBD1,TGTGCCAGTAGTGACAGGGGGGGCACTGAAGCTTTCTTT,CASSDRGGTEAFF
TRBJ2-7,TRBV6-5,once,NA,TGTGCCAGCTCTGCGAGTTGGGGGAGACCGTACGAGCAGTACTTC,CASSASWGRPYEQYF
TRBJ1-1,TRBV19,NA,NA,TGTGCCAGTAGTATAGCCACGAGGAACACTGAAGCTTTCTTT,CASSIATRNTEAFF
TRBJ1-5,TRBV2,NA,NA,TGTGCCAGCAGTGGGAGGGCTGGGGGCTGGTCGGGTCAGCCCCAGCATTTT,CASSGRAGGWSGQPQHF
TRBJ1-2,TRBV3-1/TRBV3-2,NA,NA,TGTGCCAGCAGCCAGAGTTCGGGCAGGCCCGGTGGCTACACCTTC,CASSQSSGRPGGYTF
TRBJ1-3,TRBV6-5,NA,NA,TGTGCCAGCAGCCCCGGGAGGGTGAGAGGAAACACCATATATTTT,CASSPGRVRGNTIYF
TRBJ2-1,TRBV4-3,NA,TRBD2,TGCGCCAGCAGCCAACGAGCCGGGACTAGCGGCCCTAATGAGCAGTTCTTC,CASSQRAGTSGPNEQFF
TRBJ2-5,TRBV19,once,NA,TGTGCCAGTAGTATAGACGCGACCCAGTACTTC,CASSIDATQYF
TRBJ2-7,TRBV18,few,TRBD2,TGTGCCAGCTCACCACGGCGGGAGGTCCCAGAGCAGTACTTC,CASSPRREVPEQYF
TRBJ2-5,TRBV2,NA,NA,TGTGCCAGCAGTGGGGGAAGGGGTCTCCAAGAGACCCAGTACTTC,CASSGGRGLQETQYF
TRBJ1-3,TRBV7-6,NA,NA,TGTGCCAGCAGCTCGGGGGCAGGGGCTATCTCTGGAAACACCATATATTTT,CASSSGAGAISGNTIYF
TRBJ2-5,TRBV18,NA,NA,TGTGCCAGCTCACCAGGGGATGGTAAAGAGACCCAGTACTTC,CASSPGDGKETQYF
TRBJ1-2,TRBV5-1,NA,NA,TGCGCCAGTACTGCAGGGGCAGCTAACTATGGCTACACCTTC,CASTAGAANYGYTF
TRBJ1-1,TRBV24-1,NA,NA,TGTGCCACCAGTGATTTTTATTTTCCCTGTGCGAACACTGAAGCTTTCTTT,CATSDFYFPCANTEAFF
TRBJ2-1,TRBV6-5,NA,NA,TGTGCCACCGACAGTGCTTCCTACAATGAGCAGTTCTTC,CATDSASYNEQFF
TRBJ2-1,TRBV11-3,NA,NA,TGTGCCAGCAGCTTTGGGGGTGACAGGAATGAGCAGTTCTTC,CASSFGGDRNEQFF
TRBJ1-4,TRBV5-1,NA,TRBD1,TGCGCCAGCAAGTCCCGACAGGGGTCTGAAAAACTGTTTTTT,CASKSRQGSEKLFF
TRBJ2-2,TRBV5-1,NA,NA,TGCGCCAGCAGCCTTGACACCGGGGAGCTGTTTTTT,CASSLDTGELFF
TRBJ1-4,TRBV7-2,NA,NA,TGTGCCAGCTCATCTCCCGGGCGACAAAAACTGTTTTTT,CASSSPGRQKLFF
TRBJ1-1,TRBV5-1,NA,TRBD1,TGCGCCAGCAGCCCCTCAAGGACAGGAAAGAACACTGAAGCTTTCTTT,CASSPSRTGKNTEAFF
TRBJ2-7,TRBV6-2/TRBV6-3,once,TRBD2,TGTGCCAGCAGCCCCAGGGCTAGCGGGGGCCGGGGAGAGCAGTACTTC,CASSPRASGGRGEQYF